This T cell receptor beta chain was obtained from a study of T-cell memory formation after mild COVID-19. The germline gives CDR1 MNHNS, CDR2 SASEGT. The CDR3 runs to 16 residues. V was pared by 5 bases and J by 4 bases, with 18 bases between. TCRdb recomputed calls from the 5' RACE reads with MiXCR, one row per CDR3 protein. The top ten hold around 23% of the sample, which has approximately 250,000 distinct CDR3 sequences, about a sixth seen once. The sequencing sample was made of PBMCs or a T cell subset sorted from them (not recorded which). The receptor comes from a man younger than 35 who had mild COVID-19 (a few samples of this study predate the infection). Cell type and time point are not known. The J gene is TRBJ2-1, the V gene TRBV6-1; perhaps TRBD2 as D (6 bases). The CDR3 bases are TGTGCCAGCAGTCCACGGAGGTCTAGCGAGTACAATGAGCAGTTCTTC. Its translation: CASSPRRSSEYNEQFF.